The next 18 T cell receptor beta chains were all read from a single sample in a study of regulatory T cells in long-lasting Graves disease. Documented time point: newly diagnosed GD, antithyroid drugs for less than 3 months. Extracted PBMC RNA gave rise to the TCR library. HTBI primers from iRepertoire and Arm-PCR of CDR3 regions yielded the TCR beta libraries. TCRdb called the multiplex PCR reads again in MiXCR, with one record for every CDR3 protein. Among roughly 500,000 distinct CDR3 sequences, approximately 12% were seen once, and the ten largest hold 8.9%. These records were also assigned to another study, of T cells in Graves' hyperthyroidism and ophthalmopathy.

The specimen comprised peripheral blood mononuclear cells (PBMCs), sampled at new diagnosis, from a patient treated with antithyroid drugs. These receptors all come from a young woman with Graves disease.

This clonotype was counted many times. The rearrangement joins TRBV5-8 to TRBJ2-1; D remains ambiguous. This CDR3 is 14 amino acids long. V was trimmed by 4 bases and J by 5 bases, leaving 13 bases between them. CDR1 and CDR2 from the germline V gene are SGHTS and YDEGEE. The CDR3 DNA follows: TGTGCCAGCAGCCCCCGCAGAAGAAACAATGAGCAGTTCTTC. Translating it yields CASSPRRRNNEQFF.

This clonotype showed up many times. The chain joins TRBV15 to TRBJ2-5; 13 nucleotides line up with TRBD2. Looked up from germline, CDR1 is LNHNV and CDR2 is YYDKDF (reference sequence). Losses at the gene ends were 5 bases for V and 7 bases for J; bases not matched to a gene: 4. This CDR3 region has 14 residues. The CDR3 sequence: CATSGRTSGGTQYF. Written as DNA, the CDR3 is TGTGCCACCAGCGGACGGACTAGCGGGGGGACCCAGTACTTC.

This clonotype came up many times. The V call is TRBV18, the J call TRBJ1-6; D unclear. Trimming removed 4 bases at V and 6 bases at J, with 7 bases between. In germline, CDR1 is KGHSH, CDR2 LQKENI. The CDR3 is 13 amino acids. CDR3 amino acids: CASSQGTNSPLHF. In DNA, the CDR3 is TGTGCCAGCTCACAAGGAACTAATTCACCCCTCCACTTT. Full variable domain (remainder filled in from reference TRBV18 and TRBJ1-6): NAGVMQNPRHLVRRRGQEARLRCSPMKGHSHVYWYRQLPEEGLKFMVYLQKENIIDESGMPKERFSAEFPKEGPSILRIQQVVRGDSAAYFCASSQGTNSPLHFGNGTRLTVT.

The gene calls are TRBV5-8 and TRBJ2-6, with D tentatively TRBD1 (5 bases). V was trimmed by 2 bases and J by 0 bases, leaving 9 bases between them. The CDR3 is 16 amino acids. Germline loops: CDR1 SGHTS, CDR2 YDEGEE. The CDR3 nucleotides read TGTGCCAGCAGCTTACAGGTTCTCTCTGGGGCCAACGTCCTGACTTTC. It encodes CASSLQVLSGANVLTF.

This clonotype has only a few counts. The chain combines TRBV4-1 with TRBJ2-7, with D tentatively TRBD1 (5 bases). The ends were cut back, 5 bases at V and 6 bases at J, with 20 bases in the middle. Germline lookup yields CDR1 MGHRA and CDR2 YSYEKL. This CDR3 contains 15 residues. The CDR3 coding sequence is TGCGCCAGCAGCTCGCGACAGTCTTCTATGGGCGAGCAGTACTTC. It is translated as CASSSRQSSMGEQYF.

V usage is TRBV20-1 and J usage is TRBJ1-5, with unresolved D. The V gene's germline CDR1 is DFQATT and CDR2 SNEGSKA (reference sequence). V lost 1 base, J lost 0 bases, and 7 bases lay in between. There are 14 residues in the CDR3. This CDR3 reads CSARVSISNQPQHF. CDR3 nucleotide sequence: TGCAGTGCTAGAGTCTCTATTAGCAATCAGCCCCAGCATTTT.

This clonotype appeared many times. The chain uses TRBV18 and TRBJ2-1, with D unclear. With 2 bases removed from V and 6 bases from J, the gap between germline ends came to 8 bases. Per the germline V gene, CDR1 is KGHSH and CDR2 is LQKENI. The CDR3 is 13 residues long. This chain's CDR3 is CASSPDLLNEQFF. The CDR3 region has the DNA TGTGCCAGCTCACCAGACTTACTCAATGAGCAGTTCTTC.

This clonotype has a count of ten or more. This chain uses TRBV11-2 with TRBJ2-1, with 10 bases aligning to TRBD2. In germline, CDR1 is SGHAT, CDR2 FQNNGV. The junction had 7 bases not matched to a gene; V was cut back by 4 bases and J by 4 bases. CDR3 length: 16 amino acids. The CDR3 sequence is CASSSEGLAVYNEQFF. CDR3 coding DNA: TGTGCCAGCAGCTCAGAAGGACTAGCGGTTTACAATGAGCAGTTCTTC.

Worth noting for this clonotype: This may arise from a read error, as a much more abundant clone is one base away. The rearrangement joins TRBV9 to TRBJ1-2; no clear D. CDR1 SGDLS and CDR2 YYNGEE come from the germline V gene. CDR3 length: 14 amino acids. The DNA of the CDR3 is TGTGCCAGCAGCGTATCGGAGGGATACTATGGCTACATCTTC. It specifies CASSVSEGYYGYIF. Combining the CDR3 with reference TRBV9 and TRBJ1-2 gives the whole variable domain DSGVTQTPKHLITATGQRVTLRCSPRSGDLSVYWYQQSLDQGLQFLIQYYNGEERAKGNILERFSAQQFPDLHSELNLSSLELGDSALYFCASSVSEGYYGYIFGSGTRLTVV.

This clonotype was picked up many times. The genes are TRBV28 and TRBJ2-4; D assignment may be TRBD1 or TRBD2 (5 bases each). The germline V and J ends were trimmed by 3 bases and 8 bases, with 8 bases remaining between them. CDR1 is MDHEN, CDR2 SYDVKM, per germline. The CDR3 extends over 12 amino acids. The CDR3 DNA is TGTGCCAGCAGTTTTGAGGGGCACATTCAGTACTTC. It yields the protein CASSFEGHIQYF.

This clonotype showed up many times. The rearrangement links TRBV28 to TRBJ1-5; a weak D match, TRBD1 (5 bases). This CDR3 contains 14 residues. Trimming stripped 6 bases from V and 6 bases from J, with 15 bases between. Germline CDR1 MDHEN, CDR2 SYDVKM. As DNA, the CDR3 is TGTGCCAGCAGGCCCGGGGGAGAGCGTCAGCCCCAGCATTTT. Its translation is CASRPGGERQPQHF. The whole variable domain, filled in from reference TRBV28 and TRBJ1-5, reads DVKVTQSSRYLVKRTGEKVFLECVQDMDHENMFWYRQDPGLGLRLIYFSYDVKMKEKGDIPEGYSVSREKKERFSLILESASTNQTSMYLCASRPGGERQPQHFGDGTRLSIL.

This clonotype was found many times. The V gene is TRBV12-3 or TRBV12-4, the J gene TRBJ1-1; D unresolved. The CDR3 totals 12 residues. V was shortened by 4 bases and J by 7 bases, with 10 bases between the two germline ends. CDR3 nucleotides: TGTGCCAGCAGTTCCTACAGAATTGAAGCTTTCTTT. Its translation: CASSSYRIEAFF.

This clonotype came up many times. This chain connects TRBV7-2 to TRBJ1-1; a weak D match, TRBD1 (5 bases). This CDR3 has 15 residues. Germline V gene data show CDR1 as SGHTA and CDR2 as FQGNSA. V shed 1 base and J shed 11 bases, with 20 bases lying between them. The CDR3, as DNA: TGTGCCAGCAGCTTAGGGGGCAGTTCAACCGACTTGGCTTTCTTT. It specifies CASSLGGSSTDLAFF.

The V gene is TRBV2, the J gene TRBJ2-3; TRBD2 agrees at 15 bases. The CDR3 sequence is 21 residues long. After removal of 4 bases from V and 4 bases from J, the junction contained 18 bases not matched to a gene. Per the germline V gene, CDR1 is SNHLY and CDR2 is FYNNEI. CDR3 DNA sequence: TGTGCCAGCAGTGTAAATTCCGGACTAGCGGGAGGGCCGAGTTGGCCAGATACGCAGTATTTT. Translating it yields CASSVNSGLAGGPSWPDTQYF.

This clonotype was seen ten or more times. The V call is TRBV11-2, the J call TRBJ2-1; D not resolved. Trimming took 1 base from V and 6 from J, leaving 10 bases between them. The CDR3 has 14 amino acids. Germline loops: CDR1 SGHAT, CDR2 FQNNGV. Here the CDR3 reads CASSLGGSVNEQFF. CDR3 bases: TGTGCCAGCAGCTTAGGAGGAAGTGTCAATGAGCAGTTCTTC.

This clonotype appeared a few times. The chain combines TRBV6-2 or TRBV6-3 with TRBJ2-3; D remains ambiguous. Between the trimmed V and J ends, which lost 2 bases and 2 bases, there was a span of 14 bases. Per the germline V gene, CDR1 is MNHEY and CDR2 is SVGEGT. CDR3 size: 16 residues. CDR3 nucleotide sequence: TGTGCCAGCAGTTACGGCACCTCCTTCCTCACAGATACGCAGTATTTT. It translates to CASSYGTSFLTDTQYF.

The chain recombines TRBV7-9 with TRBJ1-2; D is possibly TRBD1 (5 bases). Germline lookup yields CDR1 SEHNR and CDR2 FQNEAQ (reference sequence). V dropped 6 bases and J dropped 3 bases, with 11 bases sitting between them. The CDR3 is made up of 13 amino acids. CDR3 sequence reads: CASRLDTYYGYTF. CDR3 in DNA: TGTGCCAGCAGACTGGACACGTACTATGGCTACACCTTC.

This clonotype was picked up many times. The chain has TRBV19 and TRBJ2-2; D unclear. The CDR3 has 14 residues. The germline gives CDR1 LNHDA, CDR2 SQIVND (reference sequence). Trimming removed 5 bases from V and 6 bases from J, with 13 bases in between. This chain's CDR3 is CASSQWTEPGELFF. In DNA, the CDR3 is TGTGCCAGTAGTCAGTGGACGGAACCCGGGGAGCTGTTTTTT.